These 10 T cell receptor beta chains share one sample of origin, sequenced in a study of OX40 agonist ivuxolimab in advanced cancers. Profiling relied on immunoSEQ multiplex PCR, and the TCRdb table lists in-frame clones only, not all of them. The table records tens of thousands of clones, 85% of them present only once. Sequencing was performed on CD4+ or CD8+ T cells sorted from blood, taken in a trial of the OX40 agonist ivuxolimab. All receptors come from an adult with an advanced solid tumor such as melanoma, head and neck, liver or kidney cancer.

This sequence joins TRBV7-9 and TRBJ1-1; 7 bases are a match to TRBD1. The ends lost 1 base at V and 8 bases at J; junction bases unmatched: 7. The CDR3 sequence is 14 residues long. From germline, CDR1 is SEHNR and CDR2 FQNEAQ (reference sequence). The CDR3 here is CASSLEGKGGEAFF. CDR3 nucleotides: TGTGCCAGCAGCTTAGAAGGGAAAGGGGGCGAAGCTTTCTTT.

The V gene is TRBV13, the J gene TRBJ2-7; 9 nucleotides match TRBD1. The trim removed 3 bases at V and 5 bases at J, leaving 8 bases unmatched. Germline CDR1 is PRHDT and CDR2 is FYEKMQ (reference sequence). This CDR3 is built from 15 residues. The CDR3 loop is CASSLIRDRANEQYF. DNA of the CDR3: TGTGCCAGCAGCTTGATTAGGGACAGGGCTAACGAGCAGTACTTC.

This chain connects TRBV28 to TRBJ2-7; tentative D call: TRBD2 (7 bases). Trimming pared 5 bases from V and 5 bases from J, leaving 16 bases between. Per germline, CDR1 MDHEN and CDR2 SYDVKM. The CDR3 consists of 14 residues. CDR3 DNA: TGTGCCAGCAGTCCCCCTGAGGGGGGGCACGAGCAGTACTTC. Protein sequence: CASSPPEGGHEQYF.

This clone was seen only once. This rearrangement joins TRBV7-3 to TRBJ2-3, with 7 bases lining up with TRBD2. The CDR3 has 15 residues. The germline gives CDR1 SGHTA, CDR2 FQGTGA. With 5 bases clipped from V and 0 bases from J, the junction kept 5 bases outside the gene matches. The CDR3 DNA reads as TGTGCCAGCAGCCCCGGGACTACTAGCACAGATACGCAGTATTTT. The encoded protein is CASSPGTTSTDTQYF.

This clone was detected once. The chain combines TRBV6-6 with TRBJ1-5; unclear D gene. Germline assignment: CDR1 MNHNY and CDR2 SVGAGI (reference sequence). The CDR3 loop spans 13 amino acids. V was pared by 5 bases and J by 1 base, with 6 bases between. The CDR3 DNA follows: TGTGCCAGCAGTGATGGGAGCAATCAGCCCCAGCATTTT. Translation gives CASSDGSNQPQHF.

The chain joins TRBV9 to TRBJ2-2; TRBD1 matches 7 bases. V gave up 3 bases and J gave up 1 base; unmatched junction bases: 6. CDR1 is SGDLS, CDR2 YYNGEE, per germline. This CDR3 spans 16 amino acids. This chain's CDR3 is CASSAPGTVNTGELFF. CDR3 DNA: TGTGCCAGCAGCGCCCCCGGGACAGTGAACACCGGGGAGCTGTTTTTT. Together with reference TRBV9 and TRBJ2-2, the CDR3 gives the full variable domain: DSGVTQTPKHLITATGQRVTLRCSPRSGDLSVYWYQQSLDQGLQFLIQYYNGEERAKGNILERFSAQQFPDLHSELNLSSLELGDSALYFCASSAPGTVNTGELFFGEGSRLTVL.

The chain has TRBV18 and TRBJ1-2; possibly TRBD1 for D (5 bases). The CDR3 is made up of 15 amino acids. CDR1 and CDR2 from the germline V gene are KGHSH and LQKENI. Trimming left V 5 bases short and J 3 bases short, with 16 bases between. CDR3 DNA sequence: TGTGCCAGCTCAGACCGGGACCGGACCCACTATGGCTACACCTTC. This encodes CASSDRDRTHYGYTF. The full variable domain, rest sourced from reference TRBV18 and TRBJ1-2, is NAGVMQNPRHLVRRRGQEARLRCSPMKGHSHVYWYRQLPEEGLKFMVYLQKENIIDESGMPKERFSAEFPKEGPSILRIQQVVRGDSAAYFCASSDRDRTHYGYTFGSGTRLTVV.

This clone occurred a few times. The CDR3 loop is CASSESGRRAIYF. The CDR3 bases are TGCGCCAGCAGTGAGTCTGGCCGCCGGGCCATATATTTT. The chain employs TRBV10-1 and TRBJ1-3; D is ambiguous. The V end was cut by 0 bases, the J end by 11 bases, with 11 bases between. Germline CDR1 is WNHNN and CDR2 is SYGVQD (reference sequence). The CDR3 runs 13 residues.

The genes are TRBV7-3 and TRBJ1-2; TRBD1 might be the D (6 bases). V gave up 5 bases and J gave up 7 bases, with 17 bases separating them. Germline V CDR1 and CDR2: SGHTA, FQGTGA. The CDR3 contains 14 residues. CDR3 bases: TGTGCCAGCAGCCCCTCTAGGGGGTCGGGTGGCTACACCTTC. It translates to CASSPSRGSGGYTF.

This clone was seen only a few times. This chain uses TRBV5-6 with TRBJ2-2, with TRBD1 identical over 9 bases. CDR1 is SGHDT and CDR2 is YYEEEE in the germline V gene. V trimming: 4 bases; J trimming: 6 bases; junction bases outside the gene matches: 10. The CDR3 length is 16 residues. The CDR3 nucleotides read TGTGCCAGCAGCGAACCGGGACAGGGTTCCCCCGGGGAGCTGTTTTTT. Its translation: CASSEPGQGSPGELFF.